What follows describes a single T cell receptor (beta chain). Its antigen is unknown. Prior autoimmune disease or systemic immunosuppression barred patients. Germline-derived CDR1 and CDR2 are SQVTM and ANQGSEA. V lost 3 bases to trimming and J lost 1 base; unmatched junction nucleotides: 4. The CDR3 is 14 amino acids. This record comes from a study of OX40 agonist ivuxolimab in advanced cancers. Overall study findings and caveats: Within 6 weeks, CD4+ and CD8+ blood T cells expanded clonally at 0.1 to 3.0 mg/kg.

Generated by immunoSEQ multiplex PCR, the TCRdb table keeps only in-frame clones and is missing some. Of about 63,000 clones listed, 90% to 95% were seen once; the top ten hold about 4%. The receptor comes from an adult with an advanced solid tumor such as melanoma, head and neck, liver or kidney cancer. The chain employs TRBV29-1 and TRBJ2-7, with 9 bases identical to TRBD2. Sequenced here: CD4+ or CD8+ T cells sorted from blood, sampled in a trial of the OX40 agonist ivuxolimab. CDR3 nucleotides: TGCAGCGTTGAGACGGGACTAGCATCCTACGAGCAGTACTTC. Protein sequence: CSVETGLASYEQYF.